This T cell receptor beta chain was retrieved from a study of T cells after yellow fever vaccination. Study in general: Those fractions that held only low numbers of cells were prepared using the SMART-Seq v4 Ultra Low Input RNA kit. Study-wide points: It was a weaker secondary response, yet one that peaked faster, at day 5 versus 15. Overall, a small share of clonotypes was seen in both CD4 and CD8 compartments.

This clonotype was seen ten or more times. Its antigen is still unknown. Synthesis of TCR cDNA relied on 5'RACE template switching, which attached a universal primer site and UMIs. Using its own MiXCR run on the 5' RACE reads, TCRdb lists one record per CDR3 protein. This sample has some 320,000 distinct CDR3 sequences, with approximately 4% found just once. This TCR derives from a man younger than 35 who received the YFV17D yellow fever vaccine. Here the sequenced sample was PBMCs, taken 15 days after the yellow fever booster vaccination.

The CDR3 here is CSAMSGGASYEQFF. Written as DNA, the CDR3 is TGCAGTGCTATGAGCGGGGGGGCCTCGTATGAGCAGTTCTTC. The chain carries TRBV20-1 and TRBJ2-1; 10 nucleotides agree with TRBD2. Trimming at V came to 4 bases and at J to 8 bases, leaving 8 bases not matched to a gene. CDR3 size: 14 residues. Germline V gene data show CDR1 as DFQATT and CDR2 as SNEGSKA (reference sequence).